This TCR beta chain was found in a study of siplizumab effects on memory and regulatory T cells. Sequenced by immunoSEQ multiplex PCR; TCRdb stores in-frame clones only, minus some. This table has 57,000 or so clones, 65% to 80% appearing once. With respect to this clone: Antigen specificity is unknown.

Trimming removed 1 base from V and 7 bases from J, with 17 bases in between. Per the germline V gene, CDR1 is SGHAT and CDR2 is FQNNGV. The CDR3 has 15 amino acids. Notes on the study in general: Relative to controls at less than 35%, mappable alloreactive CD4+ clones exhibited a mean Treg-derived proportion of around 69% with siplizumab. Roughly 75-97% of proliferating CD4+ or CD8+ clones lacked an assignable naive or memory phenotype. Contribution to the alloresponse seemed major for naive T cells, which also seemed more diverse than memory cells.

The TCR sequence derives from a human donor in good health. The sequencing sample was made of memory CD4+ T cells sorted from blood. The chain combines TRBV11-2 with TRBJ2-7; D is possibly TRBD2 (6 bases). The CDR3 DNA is TGTGCCAGCAGCTTAGCATTAGGGGACTCTCGGGAGCAGTACTTC. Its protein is CASSLALGDSREQYF.